The 13 T cell receptor beta chains below come from one sample, sequenced in a study of cytomegalovirus exposure and HLA in healthy donors. Profiling relied on immunoSEQ multiplex PCR, and the TCRdb table lists in-frame clones only, not all of them. This sample has roughly 52,000 clones; roughly 88% occur once, and the top ten carry about 7%. What was sequenced was PBMCs. The receptors stem from a woman aged 25 to 39 in good health and CMV-seronegative.

The chain couples TRBV29-1 to TRBJ2-2; the match to TRBD1 covers 8 bases. This CDR3 contains 12 residues. Germline loops: CDR1 SQVTM, CDR2 ANQGSEA. The V gene end was trimmed by 7 bases and the J gene end by 3 bases; junction bases not matched to a gene: 1. The CDR3 region has the DNA TGCAGCGGACAGGGGTACACCGGGGAGCTGTTTTTT. Translated, it gives CSGQGYTGELFF.

This CDR3 reads CSARDIEAFF. The CDR3 nucleotides read TGCAGTGCTAGGGACATTGAAGCTTTCTTT. The chain has TRBV20-1 and TRBJ1-1; perhaps TRBD1 as D (5 bases). V shed 3 bases and J shed 7 bases, with 6 bases lying between them. The CDR3 is 10 residues long. Per germline, CDR1 DFQATT and CDR2 SNEGSKA (reference sequence).

This clone is a singleton in its sample. The chain couples TRBV10-3 to TRBJ2-7; D is uncertain. The CDR3 has 14 residues. V was cut by 11 bases and J by 3 bases, with 20 bases left in between. The germline gives CDR1 ENHRY, CDR2 SYGVKD. CDR3 loop: CASRRGDRNYEQYF. For the CDR3, the DNA is TGTGCCTCCCGGCGAGGCGACCGGAACTACGAGCAGTACTTC.

The chain recombines TRBV11-2 with TRBJ1-2, with D uncertain. CDR1 is SGHAT, CDR2 FQNNGV, per germline. There are 14 residues in the CDR3. V was cut by 3 bases and J by 4 bases, with 12 bases left in between. The CDR3 DNA reads TGTGCCAGCAGCTTTGGCTGGGGAGGCTATGGCTACACCTTC. Translation gives CASSFGWGGYGYTF.

The V call is TRBV14, the J call TRBJ2-2; weak D call: TRBD1 (6 bases). Germline V gives CDR1 SGHDN, CDR2 FVKESK. CDR3 length: 16 amino acids. V was cut by 3 bases and J by 7 bases, with 18 bases left in between. DNA for the CDR3: TGTGCCAGCAGCCAGGAATCAGGGGCGCATGGCGGGGAGCTGTTTTTT. Protein: CASSQESGAHGGELFF.

The chain employs TRBV10-3 and TRBJ2-5, with D perhaps matching TRBD2 (6 bases). V dropped 8 bases and J dropped 3 bases, with 10 bases sitting between them. The CDR3 runs 12 residues. The V gene's germline CDR1 is ENHRY and CDR2 SYGVKD. The CDR3 sequence: CAIGLAEETQYF. CDR3 sequence (DNA): TGTGCCATCGGGTTAGCGGAAGAGACCCAGTACTTC.

The rearrangement uses TRBV5-1 and TRBJ1-4, with 12 bases lining up with TRBD1. The V and J ends lost 3 bases and 2 bases, in that order; junction bases with no gene match: 2. Per the germline V gene, CDR1 is SGHRS and CDR2 is YFSETQ. The CDR3 is made up of 16 amino acids. The CDR3 coding sequence is TGCGCCAGCAGCTGGGGACAGGGGGCTACTAATGAAAAACTGTTTTTT. As protein: CASSWGQGATNEKLFF.

J is TRBJ2-5 and V is TRBV18; the D is unclear. The V gene lost 3 bases and the J gene lost 1 base, with 6 bases spanning the gap. Germline V CDR1 and CDR2: KGHSH, LQKENI. The CDR3 loop spans 13 amino acids. The CDR3 reads CASSPPSQETQYF. The CDR3 coding sequence is TGTGCCAGCTCACCCCCCAGCCAAGAGACCCAGTACTTC.

The chain uses TRBV27 and TRBJ2-1, with 11 bases that match TRBD2. The CDR3 spans 16 residues. J lost 0 bases, V lost 6 bases, and 4 bases had no gene match. The germline CDR1 and CDR2 sequences are MNHEY and SMNVEV (reference sequence). The CDR3, as DNA: TGTGCCAGCAGAATTGGACTAGCGGGCTCCTACAATGAGCAGTTCTTC. This codes for CASRIGLAGSYNEQFF.

This clone has more than one count but fewer than ten. V and J are TRBV4-2 and TRBJ1-5; D is undetermined. Germline V gene data show CDR1 as LGHNA and CDR2 as YNFKEQ. V dropped 4 bases and J dropped 6 bases, with 16 bases sitting between them. This CDR3 has 15 residues. CDR3 nucleotides: TGTGCCAGCAGCCCACTCCCGCCCAGGCGTCAGCCCCAGCATTTT. Amino acid sequence: CASSPLPPRRQPQHF.

The sample holds a few counts of this clone. V usage is TRBV7-8 and J usage is TRBJ2-7; a possible D gene is TRBD2 (5 bases). V lost 5 bases and J 3 bases, leaving 17 bases between the germline ends. CDR1 is SGHVS, CDR2 FQNEAQ, per germline. The CDR3 length is 15 residues. The CDR3 loop is CASSLRETGNYEQYF. The DNA of the CDR3 is TGTGCCAGCAGCCTACGCGAGACGGGGAACTACGAGCAGTACTTC.

In the case of this clone: The junction differs from germline at one of its ends, possibly a read error. This chain joins TRBV12-5 and TRBJ2-7; perhaps TRBD1 as D (6 bases). In germline, CDR1 is LGHNT, CDR2 FRNRAP. This CDR3 has 12 amino acids. CDR3 loop: CARIHRRTDPSF. CDR3 in DNA: TGTGCTCGTATCCACCGGAGGACAGACCCCTCGTTC.

This chain uses TRBV29-1 with TRBJ1-2; the match to TRBD1 covers 10 bases. The germline CDR1 and CDR2 sequences are SQVTM and ANQGSEA. There are 16 residues in the CDR3. Trimming at V came to 4 bases and at J to 8 bases, leaving 16 bases not matched to a gene. The CDR3 is CSVGEGTGQGLWGYTF. Here the CDR3 DNA reads TGCAGCGTTGGAGAGGGGACGGGACAGGGGTTATGGGGCTACACCTTC.